This T cell receptor (beta chain) was identified in a study of blood T cells in healthy people across ages. A second PCR of roughly 7 to 11 cycles used a sample-barcoded 5' primer and a J-beta primer mix. Each single sample gave us at least 3 million CDR3-containing paired-end reads. TCRdb reprocessed the 5' RACE reads via MiXCR and lists one record per CDR3 protein. The sample has about 1,000,000 distinct CDR3 sequences, 45% seen once. V lost 0 bases and J 4 bases, leaving 10 bases between the germline ends. Germline V gene data show CDR1 as SGHDN and CDR2 as FVKESK. This CDR3 has 14 amino acids. The receptor was isolated from an older woman in good health. The sample consisted of blood. V is TRBV14 and J is TRBJ2-7; D unresolved. CDR3 DNA: TGTGCCAGCAGCCAAGAAGGCAGGCCGTACGAGCAGTACTTC. Its protein product is CASSQEGRPYEQYF.